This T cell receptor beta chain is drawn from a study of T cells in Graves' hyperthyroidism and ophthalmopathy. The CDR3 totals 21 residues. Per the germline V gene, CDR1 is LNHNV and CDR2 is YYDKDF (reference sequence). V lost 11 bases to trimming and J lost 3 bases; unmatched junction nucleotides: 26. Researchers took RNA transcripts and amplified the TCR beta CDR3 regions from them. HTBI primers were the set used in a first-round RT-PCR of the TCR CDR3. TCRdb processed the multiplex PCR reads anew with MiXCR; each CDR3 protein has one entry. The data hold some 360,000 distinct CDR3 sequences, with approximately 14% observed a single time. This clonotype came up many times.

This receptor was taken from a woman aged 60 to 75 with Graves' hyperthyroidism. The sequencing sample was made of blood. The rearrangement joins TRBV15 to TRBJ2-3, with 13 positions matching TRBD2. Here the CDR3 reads CAVRQPGTSGNKTRGTDTQYF. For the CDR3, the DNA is TGTGCCGTCAGGCAACCCGGGACTAGCGGGAACAAAACCAGAGGGACAGATACGCAGTATTTT.